The present T cell receptor beta chain was sequenced within a study of blood T cell repertoires in COVID-19. Turning to the study itself: The samples span acute and convalescent COVID-19 from the United States, Italy and Spain. Sample material is recorded as cDNA or gDNA derived from T cells, B-cell-depleted T cells, or PBMCs.

The authors' processing: Amplification of reference gene primers was used by the study to estimate nucleated cell counts. Here immunoSEQ multiplex PCR was the method, and the copy in TCRdb shows in-frame clones only, minus some. That table supplies the V and J calls and clone size; D and trimming were determined from the DNA. The sample lists under 300,000 clones, roughly 85% occurring once. The CDR3 sequence is 15 residues long. V dropped 4 bases and J dropped 1; count of bases not matched to a gene: 5. Looked up from germline, CDR1 is SGHTA and CDR2 is FQGNSA. Sequencing was carried out using peripheral blood. V gene TRBV7-2 combines with J gene TRBJ2-3, with 7 bases fitting TRBD1. The sequence was collected from a human donor in a cohort sampled during active COVID-19. The CDR3 nucleotides read TGTGCCAGCAGCTCCAGGACAGGAGGCACAGATACGCAGTATTTT. It specifies CASSSRTGGTDTQYF.